Listed here is a single T cell receptor (beta chain). Its target is not known. The repertoire was sequenced with immunoSEQ multiplex PCR; TCRdb's copy has only in-frame clones and lacks some. Of about 90,000 clones listed, approximately 85% are singletons. The sample originates from a study of OX40 agonist ivuxolimab in advanced cancers. General study points: Doses of 0.1 to 3.0 mg/kg were accompanied by clonal expansion of CD4+ and CD8+ blood T cells by week 6.

This CDR3 has 15 amino acids. Germline V gene data show CDR1 as KGHSH and CDR2 as LQKENI. V lost 1 base and J 5 bases, leaving 11 bases between the germline ends. V and J are TRBV18 and TRBJ1-4; no definite D call. The clonotype originates from an adult with an advanced solid tumor such as melanoma, head and neck, liver or kidney cancer. Sequencing was performed on CD4+ or CD8+ T cells sorted from blood, taken in a trial of the OX40 agonist ivuxolimab. CDR3 in amino acids: CASSPRLNQNEKLFF. The CDR3 DNA is TGTGCCAGCTCACCACGGTTAAATCAGAATGAAAAACTGTTTTTT.